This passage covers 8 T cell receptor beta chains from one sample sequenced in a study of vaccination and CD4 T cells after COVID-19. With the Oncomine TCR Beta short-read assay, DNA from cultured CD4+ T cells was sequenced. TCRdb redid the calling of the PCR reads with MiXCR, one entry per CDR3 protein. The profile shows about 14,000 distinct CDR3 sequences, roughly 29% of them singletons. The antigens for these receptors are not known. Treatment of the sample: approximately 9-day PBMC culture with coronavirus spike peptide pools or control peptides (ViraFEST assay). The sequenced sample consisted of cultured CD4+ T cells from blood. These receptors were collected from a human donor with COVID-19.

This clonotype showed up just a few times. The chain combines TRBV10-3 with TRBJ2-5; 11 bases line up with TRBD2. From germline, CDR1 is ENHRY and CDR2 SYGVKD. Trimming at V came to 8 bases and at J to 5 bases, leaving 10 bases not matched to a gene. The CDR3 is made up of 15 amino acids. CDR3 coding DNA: TGTGCCATCGGAGTAGCGGGGGGGCCAGGGGAGACCCAGTACTTC. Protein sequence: CAIGVAGGPGETQYF.

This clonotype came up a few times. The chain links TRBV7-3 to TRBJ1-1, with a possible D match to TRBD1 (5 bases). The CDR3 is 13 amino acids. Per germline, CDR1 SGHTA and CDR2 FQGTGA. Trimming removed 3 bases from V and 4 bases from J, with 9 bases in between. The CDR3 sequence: CASSFQGGTEAFF. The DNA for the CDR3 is TGTGCCAGCAGCTTTCAGGGCGGCACTGAAGCTTTCTTT.

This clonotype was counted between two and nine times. CDR3 sequence: CASSFVAGVQETQYF. DNA of the CDR3: TGCGCCAGCAGCTTTGTGGCGGGGGTCCAAGAGACCCAGTACTTC. The genes are TRBV5-1 and TRBJ2-5; 7 nucleotides match TRBD2. Germline-derived CDR1 and CDR2 are SGHRS and YFSETQ. Germline trimming cut 2 bases from V and 1 base from J; bases unmatched to any gene: 5. CDR3 size: 15 residues.

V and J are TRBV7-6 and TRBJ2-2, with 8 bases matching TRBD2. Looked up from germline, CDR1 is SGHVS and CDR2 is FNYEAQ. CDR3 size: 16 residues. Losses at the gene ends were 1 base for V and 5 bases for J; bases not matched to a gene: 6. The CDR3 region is CASSLGGGLGTGELFF. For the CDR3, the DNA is TGTGCCAGCAGCTTAGGCGGGGGGCTAGGAACCGGGGAGCTGTTTTTT.

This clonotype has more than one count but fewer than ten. CDR3 sequence: CASSDLFGTGDPPDTQYF. The CDR3 nucleotides are TGTGCCAGCAGTGATCTCTTCGGGACGGGGGACCCTCCTGATACGCAGTATTTT. V and J are TRBV6-1 and TRBJ2-3; D possibly corresponds to TRBD2 (6 bases). The CDR3 is made up of 18 amino acids. From germline, CDR1 is MNHNS and CDR2 SASEGT. V dropped 3 bases and J dropped 6 bases, with 25 bases sitting between them.

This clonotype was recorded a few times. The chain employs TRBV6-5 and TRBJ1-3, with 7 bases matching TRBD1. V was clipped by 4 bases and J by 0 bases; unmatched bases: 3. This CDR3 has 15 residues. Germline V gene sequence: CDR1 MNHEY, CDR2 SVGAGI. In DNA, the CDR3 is TGTGCCAGCAGTTGGGACAGCAACTCTGGAAACACCATATATTTT. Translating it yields CASSWDSNSGNTIYF.

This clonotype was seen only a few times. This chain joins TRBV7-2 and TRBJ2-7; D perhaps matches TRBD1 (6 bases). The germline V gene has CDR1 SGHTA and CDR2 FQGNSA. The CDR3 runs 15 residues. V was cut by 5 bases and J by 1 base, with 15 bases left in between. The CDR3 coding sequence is TGTGCCAGCAGCCCGCGCCGGGACACGTCCTACGAGCAGTACTTC. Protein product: CASSPRRDTSYEQYF.

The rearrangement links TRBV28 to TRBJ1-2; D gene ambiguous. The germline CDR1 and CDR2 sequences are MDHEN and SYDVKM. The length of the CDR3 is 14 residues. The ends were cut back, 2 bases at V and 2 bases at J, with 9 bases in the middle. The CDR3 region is CASSLAKPNYGYTF. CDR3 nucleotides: TGTGCCAGCAGTTTAGCGAAGCCCAACTATGGCTACACCTTC.